The 27 T cell receptor beta chains below were found in one sample sequenced in a study of Ad26.COV2.S vaccination and SARS-CoV-2 variants. Sequencing used immunoSEQ multiplex PCR; TCRdb keeps in-frame clones, though not all of them. The table has 380,000 or so clones, 75% to 90% seen once; the top ten hold 9.5% to 12%. Treatment reported: some 19 received Ad26.COV2.S at low or high dose, single or two shots; about five received placebo; per-sample allocation not given. At day 63 after the first vaccine or placebo injection, samples were drawn. This sample comprised peripheral blood, obtained in a trial of Ad26.COV2.S vaccine versus placebo. The receptor set was obtained from a person between 18 and 59 years old who received the Ad26.COV2.S COVID-19 vaccine or a placebo.

The chain is built from TRBV10-3 and TRBJ2-1; D not certain. Germline V gene lookup returns CDR1 ENHRY and CDR2 SYGVKD. Trimming took 4 bases from V and 1 from J, leaving 5 bases between them. The CDR3 sequence is 13 residues long. CDR3 sequence: CAISVQSYNEQFF. For the CDR3, the DNA is TGTGCCATCAGTGTACAGTCCTACAATGAGCAGTTCTTC.

The chain couples TRBV6-4 to TRBJ1-1; no reliable D call. Trimming left V 5 bases short and J 4 bases short, with 17 bases between. This CDR3 spans 15 amino acids. Germline CDR1 MRHNA, CDR2 SNTAGT. DNA of the CDR3: TGTGCCAGCAGTCCCGTTGGGCCCGTCGGCACTGAAGCTTTCTTT. It specifies CASSPVGPVGTEAFF.

This chain links TRBV19 with TRBJ2-2; 7 nucleotides match TRBD2. The CDR3 runs to 17 residues. Germline CDR1 and CDR2: LNHDA and SQIVND (reference sequence). Trimming removed 2 bases from V and 4 bases from J; junction bases left unmatched: 10. CDR3 in DNA: TGTGCCAGTAGTATAACCTCGAGCGGGGCCGGCACCGGGGAGCTGTTTTTT. It codes for CASSITSSGAGTGELFF. Based on the CDR3 plus reference TRBV19 and TRBJ2-2, the full variable domain is DGGITQSPKYLFRKEGQNVTLSCEQNLNHDAMYWYRQDPGQGLRLIYYSQIVNDFQKGDIAEGYSVSREKKESFPLTVTSAQKNPTAFYLCASSITSSGAGTGELFFGEGSRLTVL.

The V gene is TRBV19, the J gene TRBJ2-3; TRBD2 might be the D (5 bases). The germline gives CDR1 LNHDA, CDR2 SQIVND (reference sequence). Trimming shortened V by 4 bases and J by 0 bases, and 8 bases separated the two germline ends. CDR3 size: 14 residues. CDR3 bases: TGTGCCAGTAGTAGCGGGCCTAGCACAGATACGCAGTATTTT. Its protein is CASSSGPSTDTQYF.

The chain uses TRBV7-2 and TRBJ2-7; D is unclear. This CDR3 is built from 14 residues. Trimming pared 5 bases from V and 5 bases from J, leaving 16 bases between. Germline CDR1 and CDR2: SGHTA and FQGNSA. CDR3 region: CASSDVPFDNEQYF. The CDR3 DNA follows: TGTGCCAGCAGCGACGTCCCGTTCGACAACGAGCAGTACTTC.

For this clone: At one end the junction does not follow the germline gene, possibly because of a read error. The chain couples TRBV28 to TRBJ2-7; 7 bases are shared with TRBD1. The CDR3 runs to 11 residues. From germline, CDR1 is MDHEN and CDR2 SYDVKM. The CDR3 bases are TGTGCCAGCAGTTTCGGGACAGTGTTCCACTTC. Translating it yields CASSFGTVFHF.

The V and J genes are TRBV25-1 and TRBJ1-1; D unresolved. The CDR3 covers 13 residues. V lost 1 base, J lost 12 bases, and 15 bases lay in between. Germline-derived CDR1 and CDR2 are MGHDK and SYGVNS. The CDR3 sequence is CASSELLAEKSFF. CDR3 bases: TGTGCCAGCAGTGAATTGTTGGCAGAAAAATCTTTCTTT.

This rearrangement joins TRBV5-4 to TRBJ2-7, with a possible D match to TRBD2 (6 bases). This CDR3 contains 16 residues. V was pared by 1 base and J by 7 bases, with 21 bases between. Germline CDR1 is SGHNT and CDR2 is YYREEE (reference sequence). CDR3 bases: TGTGCCAGCAGCTTGAGTTTCGGGGGACCCCCCGGTGAGCAGTACTTC. This translates into CASSLSFGGPPGEQYF.

The chain is built from TRBV6-1 and TRBJ2-5; D perhaps matches TRBD2 (5 bases). Trimming shortened V by 1 base and J by 2 bases, and 8 bases separated the two germline ends. CDR1 and CDR2 (germline): MNHNS, SASEGT. The CDR3 has 14 amino acids. The CDR3 DNA follows: TGTGCCAGCAGTGAAGGGACGGGACAAGAGACCCAGTACTTC. Translation gives CASSEGTGQETQYF.

V gene TRBV19 combines with J gene TRBJ1-3, with unresolved D. V was pared by 8 bases and J by 0 bases, with 14 bases between. CDR1 LNHDA and CDR2 SQIVND come from the germline V gene (reference sequence). This CDR3 contains 15 residues. The CDR3 region is CASLNSFISGNTIYF. In DNA, the CDR3 is TGTGCCAGTCTGAACAGCTTCATCTCTGGAAACACCATATATTTT.

The CDR3 loop reads CASSPERSGANVLTF. CDR3 DNA sequence: TGTGCCAGCAGTCCGGAGCGGTCTGGGGCCAACGTCCTGACTTTC. The rearrangement uses TRBV27 and TRBJ2-6; tentative D call: TRBD2 (5 bases). Germline V CDR1 and CDR2: MNHEY, SMNVEV (reference sequence). The V end was cut by 5 bases, the J end by 1 base, with 9 bases between. This CDR3 is 15 amino acids long.

This chain connects TRBV18 to TRBJ1-1; D is undetermined. The V end was cut by 2 bases, the J end by 5 bases, with 15 bases between. The germline CDR1 and CDR2 sequences are KGHSH and LQKENI. This CDR3 is built from 15 residues. CDR3 nucleotide sequence: TGTGCCAGCTCACCATTTGAAGCCGATGGGACTGAAGCTTTCTTT. Amino acid sequence: CASSPFEADGTEAFF. Supplemented by reference TRBV18 and TRBJ1-1, the full variable domain reads NAGVMQNPRHLVRRRGQEARLRCSPMKGHSHVYWYRQLPEEGLKFMVYLQKENIIDESGMPKERFSAEFPKEGPSILRIQQVVRGDSAAYFCASSPFEADGTEAFFGQGTRLTVV.

The chain couples TRBV19 to TRBJ1-2; a possible D gene is TRBD1 (6 bases). V lost 5 bases, J lost 7 bases, and 17 bases lay in between. CDR1 and CDR2 (germline): LNHDA, SQIVND (reference sequence). This CDR3 spans 14 amino acids. CDR3 sequence reads: CASSLQLDRSGYTF. The CDR3 DNA reads TGTGCCAGTAGTCTGCAATTAGACAGGTCTGGCTACACCTTC. Full variable domain (remainder filled in from reference TRBV19 and TRBJ1-2): DGGITQSPKYLFRKEGQNVTLSCEQNLNHDAMYWYRQDPGQGLRLIYYSQIVNDFQKGDIAEGYSVSREKKESFPLTVTSAQKNPTAFYLCASSLQLDRSGYTFGSGTRLTVV.

This chain uses TRBV9 with TRBJ2-1; TRBD2 matches at 7 bases. This CDR3 region has 14 residues. V shed 0 bases and J 9 bases; nucleotides not matched to a gene: 6. Germline CDR1 and CDR2: SGDLS and YYNGEE. The CDR3 sequence is CASSVGGGVVEQFF. CDR3 bases: TGTGCCAGCAGCGTAGGTGGGGGGGTCGTTGAGCAGTTCTTC.

This chain joins TRBV4-1 and TRBJ1-1, with 11 bases that match TRBD1. This CDR3 has 18 amino acids. Germline V gene lookup returns CDR1 MGHRA and CDR2 YSYEKL. V lost 0 bases and J lost 0; bases outside the gene matches: 6. CDR3 in amino acids: CASSQEPGDRGVNTEAFF. CDR3 bases: TGCGCCAGCAGCCAAGAACCCGGGGACAGGGGGGTGAACACTGAAGCTTTCTTT.

The chain is built from TRBV7-8 and TRBJ1-5; 8 bases line up with TRBD1. With 4 bases clipped from V and 0 bases from J, the junction kept 11 bases outside the gene matches. Germline lookup yields CDR1 SGHVS and CDR2 FQNEAQ. The CDR3 is made up of 18 amino acids. The CDR3 bases are TGTGCCAGCAGCTCCAGCGGACAGGGCCTTCTTAGCAATCAGCCCCAGCATTTT. It is translated as CASSSSGQGLLSNQPQHF.

The J gene is TRBJ2-7, the V gene TRBV19; 12 bases fit TRBD2. The CDR3 loop spans 15 amino acids. CDR1 and CDR2 from the germline V gene are LNHDA and SQIVND (reference sequence). After removal of 8 bases from V and 7 bases from J, the junction contained 12 bases not matched to a gene. The CDR3 loop is CASSTGLAGKGEQYF. CDR3 DNA: TGTGCCAGTTCCACCGGACTAGCGGGGAAGGGGGAGCAGTACTTC.

The chain carries TRBV5-5 and TRBJ1-4; TRBD1 is a possible D gene (5 bases). This CDR3 region has 14 residues. The germline gives CDR1 SGHKS, CDR2 YYEKEE (reference sequence). V lost 2 bases and J lost 5, with 10 bases in between. The CDR3 region is CASSLPGSNEKLFF. The CDR3 DNA sequence: TGTGCCAGCAGCTTACCAGGGTCGAATGAAAAACTGTTTTTT.

The V gene is TRBV18, the J gene TRBJ2-4; 8 positions agree with TRBD1. The junction had 7 bases not matched to a gene; V was cut back by 3 bases and J by 0 bases. Germline CDR1 reads KGHSH; CDR2 reads LQKENI. CDR3 length equals 17 residues. CDR3 sequence reads: CASSPPTGAKAKNIQYF. In nucleotides, the CDR3 is TGTGCCAGCTCACCCCCGACAGGGGCAAAAGCCAAAAACATTCAGTACTTC.

This clone appeared once. This chain connects TRBV10-3 to TRBJ2-7, with 7 nucleotides matching TRBD1. V lost 10 bases and J lost 4; bases outside the gene matches: 10. This CDR3 contains 13 residues. The germline V gene encodes CDR1 ENHRY and CDR2 SYGVKD. CDR3 sequence reads: CATAGTEQYEQYF. The CDR3 DNA reads as TGTGCCACCGCCGGGACAGAACAATACGAGCAGTACTTC.

This chain connects TRBV6-5 to TRBJ1-5; the D gene is possibly TRBD1 (5 bases). The V end lost 7 bases, the J end lost 0 bases, and 10 bases lay between the germline ends. The germline V gene encodes CDR1 MNHEY and CDR2 SVGAGI. The CDR3 spans 14 residues. The CDR3 bases are TGTGCCAGCAAAGGGGACTATAGCAATCAGCCCCAGCATTTT. It is translated as CASKGDYSNQPQHF.

The V call is TRBV6-5, the J call TRBJ1-1; D is unclear. Germline assignment: CDR1 MNHEY and CDR2 SVGAGI. This CDR3 has 11 amino acids. Trimming removed 0 bases at V and 8 bases at J, with 4 bases between. The CDR3 DNA sequence: TGTGCCAGCAGTTACTCAAAAGAAGCTTTCTTT. Protein: CASSYSKEAFF.

V gene TRBV6-4 combines with J gene TRBJ2-1, with TRBD2 matching over 7 bases. The CDR3 covers 14 residues. CDR1 is MRHNA, CDR2 SNTAGT, per germline. Unmatched junction bases numbered 11, after V lost 7 bases and J lost 8 bases. The DNA of the CDR3 is TGTGCCAGCAAAACCAGCGGGAACAACGATGAGCAGTTCTTC. This sequence encodes CASKTSGNNDEQFF.

The CDR3 reads CASSPGYTKAGEQYF. In DNA, the CDR3 is TGTGCCAGCAGTCCTGGGTATACCAAAGCGGGCGAGCAGTACTTC. This sequence joins TRBV6-5 and TRBJ2-7, with a tentative D call TRBD2 (6 bases). Germline V gives CDR1 MNHEY, CDR2 SVGAGI. With 5 bases removed from V and 6 bases from J, the gap between germline ends came to 20 bases. The CDR3 has 15 residues.

The chain recombines TRBV5-5 with TRBJ2-2, with 10 positions matching TRBD2. This CDR3 contains 17 residues. Germline V lookup: CDR1 SGHKS, CDR2 YYEKEE (reference sequence). V was clipped by 0 bases and J by 5 bases; unmatched bases: 7. As DNA, the CDR3 is TGTGCCAGCAGCTTGGGCGCAGCGGGAGGGCTAACCGGGGAGCTGTTTTTT. Protein sequence: CASSLGAAGGLTGELFF.

The chain recombines TRBV18 with TRBJ2-7; 8 nucleotides match TRBD2. CDR3 size: 14 residues. CDR1 and CDR2 from the germline V gene are KGHSH and LQKENI. With V trimmed by 2 bases and J by 3 bases, 3 bases remained unmatched. CDR3 in amino acids: CASSPGTRGYEQYF. The CDR3 DNA sequence: TGTGCCAGCTCACCAGGGACTAGGGGCTACGAGCAGTACTTC.

This clone has just one count. The chain is built from TRBV7-2 and TRBJ2-7; TRBD1 matches 7 bases. After removal of 5 bases from V and 2 bases from J, the junction contained 15 bases not matched to a gene. The CDR3 spans 17 residues. Germline CDR1 SGHTA, CDR2 FQGNSA. CDR3 bases: TGTGCCAGCAGCCAGCCGACGCAGGGGGTAATAACCTACGAGCAGTACTTC. It translates to CASSQPTQGVITYEQYF.